Listed below are T cell receptor beta chains from one sample, sequenced in a study of human T cells and chemical hapten exposure. TCRdb analysed the RACE reads with MiXCR anew, one entry per CDR3 protein. The sample records 95,000 to 150,000 distinct CDR3 sequences, approximately 11% being singletons. Sequences were derived from whole blood, sampled in connection with sensitization to the hapten diphenylcyclopropenone (DPC). These receptors all come from a woman in her forties or fifties with alopecia areata. Some clones in this sample may be carry-over from other donors' samples. The CDR3 runs from the conserved cysteine through the conserved F or W. D genes are given only for firm matches. Clone size is shown for a subset of rows, as once, few, many or a class of expanded clone.

J gene: TRBJ2-7
clone size: many
D gene: -
V gene: TRBV12-3/TRBV12-4
CDR3 length: 14
CDR3 protein: CASSLSPSRGQLNF
CDR3 DNA: TGTGCCAGCAGTTTAAGTCCCTCTAGGGGACAACTGAACTTC

J gene: TRBJ2-1
clone size: many
D gene: -
V gene: TRBV20-1
CDR3 length: 14
CDR3 protein: CSARDGGPGDEQFF
CDR3 DNA: TGCAGTGCTAGGGACGGGGGGCCTGGTGATGAGCAGTTCTTC

J gene: TRBJ1-5
clone size: few
D gene: -
V gene: TRBV20-1
CDR3 length: 15
CDR3 protein: CSASLFGLGNQPQHF
CDR3 DNA: TGCAGTGCTAGCCTCTTTGGCCTGGGCAATCAGCCCCAGCATTTT

J gene: TRBJ1-6
clone size: few
D gene: TRBD1
V gene: TRBV12-3/TRBV12-4
CDR3 length: 14
CDR3 protein: CASNHKGGNSPLHF
CDR3 DNA: TGTGCCAGCAACCATAAAGGGGGCAATTCACCCCTCCACTTT

J gene: TRBJ2-7
clone size: many
D gene: -
V gene: TRBV5-1
CDR3 length: 13
CDR3 protein: CASNKRVSYEQYF
CDR3 DNA: TGCGCCAGCAACAAGCGGGTCTCCTACGAGCAGTACTTC

J gene: TRBJ1-5
clone size: -
D gene: -
V gene: TRBV18
CDR3 length: 14
CDR3 protein: CASSKGTADQPQHF
CDR3 DNA: TGTGCCAGCTCGAAGGGGACTGCAGATCAGCCCCAGCATTTT

J gene: TRBJ2-7
clone size: few
D gene: -
V gene: TRBV5-1
CDR3 length: 15
CDR3 protein: CASSLAGAGAYEQYF
CDR3 DNA: TGCGCCAGCAGCTTGGCCGGGGCAGGGGCCTACGAGCAGTACTTC

J gene: TRBJ2-2
clone size: few
D gene: -
V gene: TRBV29-1
CDR3 length: 16
CDR3 protein: CSVVGKGGRGTGELFF
CDR3 DNA: TGCAGCGTTGTAGGAAAAGGGGGGAGGGGAACCGGGGAGCTGTTTTTT

J gene: TRBJ2-1
clone size: -
D gene: TRBD1
V gene: TRBV3-1
CDR3 length: 18
CDR3 protein: CASSQDGTARSSYNEQFF
CDR3 DNA: TGTGCCAGCAGCCAAGATGGGACAGCTCGGAGCTCCTACAATGAGCAGTTCTTC

J gene: TRBJ2-7
clone size: many
D gene: TRBD1
V gene: TRBV24-1
CDR3 length: 13
CDR3 protein: CATMGTASYEQYF
CDR3 DNA: TGTGCCACCATGGGGACAGCATCCTACGAGCAGTACTTC

J gene: TRBJ2-3
clone size: few
D gene: -
V gene: TRBV6-5
CDR3 length: 13
CDR3 protein: CASSTRGFGTQYF
CDR3 DNA: TGTGCCAGCAGCACCAGGGGTTTCGGTACGCAGTATTTT

J gene: TRBJ2-1
clone size: -
D gene: TRBD2
V gene: TRBV3-1
CDR3 length: 17
CDR3 protein: CASSQVQTSGSPGEQFF
CDR3 DNA: TGTGCCAGCAGCCAAGTACAGACTAGCGGTTCCCCGGGTGAGCAGTTCTTC

J gene: TRBJ1-2
clone size: -
D gene: -
V gene: TRBV5-1
CDR3 length: 15
CDR3 protein: CASSLRGAPNYGYTF
CDR3 DNA: TGCGCCAGCAGCTTGCGGGGGGCGCCTAACTATGGCTACACCTTC

J gene: TRBJ2-1
clone size: -
D gene: TRBD2
V gene: TRBV20-1
CDR3 length: 15
CDR3 protein: CSARLSGSSYNEQFF
CDR3 DNA: TGCAGTGCTAGACTTAGCGGGAGCTCCTACAATGAGCAGTTCTTC

J gene: TRBJ2-5
clone size: few
D gene: TRBD2
V gene: TRBV7-2
CDR3 length: 16
CDR3 protein: CASSPKVAGTQETQYF
CDR3 DNA: TGTGCCAGCAGCCCCAAGGTAGCGGGGACTCAAGAGACCCAGTACTTC

J gene: TRBJ2-1
clone size: -
D gene: TRBD2
V gene: TRBV25-1
CDR3 length: 15
CDR3 protein: CASSEAGGAHNEQFF
CDR3 DNA: TGTGCCAGCAGTGAAGCGGGGGGGGCCCACAATGAGCAGTTCTTC

J gene: TRBJ2-1
clone size: few
D gene: TRBD2
V gene: TRBV2
CDR3 length: 15
CDR3 protein: CASSSYPGGRNEQFF
CDR3 DNA: TGTGCCAGCAGCTCCTACCCGGGGGGGCGCAATGAGCAGTTCTTC

J gene: TRBJ2-1
clone size: many
D gene: -
V gene: TRBV19
CDR3 length: 14
CDR3 protein: CASSTQGLDNEQFF
CDR3 DNA: TGTGCCAGTAGTACGCAGGGCCTTGACAATGAGCAGTTCTTC

J gene: TRBJ1-6
clone size: few
D gene: TRBD1
V gene: TRBV4-3
CDR3 length: 16
CDR3 protein: CASSQEPTGGGSPLHF
CDR3 DNA: TGCGCCAGCAGCCAAGAACCGACAGGGGGAGGGTCACCCCTCCACTTT

J gene: TRBJ2-3
clone size: -
D gene: -
V gene: TRBV27
CDR3 length: 11
CDR3 protein: CASRGPGPGYF
CDR3 DNA: TGTGCCAGCAGGGGACCAGGGCCTGGGTATTTT

J gene: TRBJ1-2
clone size: many
D gene: -
V gene: TRBV5-6
CDR3 length: 15
CDR3 protein: CASSLAEQDGSGYTF
CDR3 DNA: TGTGCCAGCAGCTTGGCCGAACAGGATGGTAGTGGCTACACCTTC

J gene: TRBJ2-3
clone size: -
D gene: -
V gene: TRBV3-1
CDR3 length: 12
CDR3 protein: CASSQDLGTQYF
CDR3 DNA: TGTGCCAGCAGCCAAGATTTGGGGACGCAGTATTTT

J gene: TRBJ2-7
clone size: few
D gene: -
V gene: TRBV7-7
CDR3 length: 16
CDR3 protein: CASSRPDRVHSYEQYF
CDR3 DNA: TGTGCCAGCAGCCGACCCGACAGAGTCCACTCCTACGAGCAGTACTTC

J gene: TRBJ2-3
clone size: many
D gene: -
V gene: TRBV5-1
CDR3 length: 12
CDR3 protein: CASSLFRDTQYF
CDR3 DNA: TGCGCCAGCAGCTTGTTCAGGGATACGCAGTATTTT

J gene: TRBJ1-1
clone size: many
D gene: -
V gene: TRBV7-2
CDR3 length: 12
CDR3 protein: CASSWGYTEAFF
CDR3 DNA: TGTGCCAGCAGCTGGGGTTACACTGAAGCTTTCTTT

J gene: TRBJ2-5
clone size: few
D gene: -
V gene: TRBV4-3
CDR3 length: 14
CDR3 protein: CASSQDLNQETQYF
CDR3 DNA: TGCGCCAGCAGCCAAGATCTCAACCAAGAGACCCAGTACTTC

J gene: TRBJ1-4
clone size: few
D gene: -
V gene: TRBV2
CDR3 length: 13
CDR3 protein: CASSQGEAEKLFF
CDR3 DNA: TGTGCCAGCAGCCAGGGTGAGGCGGAAAAACTGTTTTTT

J gene: TRBJ2-3
clone size: -
D gene: -
V gene: TRBV29-1
CDR3 length: 14
CDR3 protein: CSVYRQQGPDTQYF
CDR3 DNA: TGCAGCGTTTACCGCCAACAGGGCCCAGATACGCAGTATTTT

J gene: TRBJ1-1
clone size: -
D gene: -
V gene: TRBV20-1
CDR3 length: 13
CDR3 protein: CSARDPLNTEAFF
CDR3 DNA: TGCAGTGCTAGAGATCCGTTGAACACTGAAGCTTTCTTT

J gene: TRBJ1-5
clone size: -
D gene: -
V gene: TRBV13
CDR3 length: 13
CDR3 protein: CASSTGTGQPQHF
CDR3 DNA: TGTGCCAGCAGCACAGGGACGGGTCAGCCCCAGCATTTT

J gene: TRBJ1-5
clone size: -
D gene: -
V gene: TRBV20-1
CDR3 length: 15
CDR3 protein: CSARSLRDSNQPQHF
CDR3 DNA: TGCAGTGCTAGATCCCTGAGGGATAGCAATCAGCCCCAGCATTTT

J gene: TRBJ1-1
clone size: few
D gene: -
V gene: TRBV7-8
CDR3 length: 14
CDR3 protein: CASSLDEVNTEAFF
CDR3 DNA: TGTGCCAGCAGCTTAGATGAGGTAAACACTGAAGCTTTCTTT

J gene: TRBJ2-3
clone size: -
D gene: -
V gene: TRBV12-3/TRBV12-4
CDR3 length: 15
CDR3 protein: CASSFSPLSTDTQYF
CDR3 DNA: TGTGCCAGCAGTTTTTCCCCCCTCTCCACAGATACGCAGTATTTT

J gene: TRBJ1-5
clone size: few
D gene: TRBD1
V gene: TRBV12-3/TRBV12-4
CDR3 length: 15
CDR3 protein: CASSTRDSPNQPQHF
CDR3 DNA: TGTGCCAGCAGTACTAGGGACAGCCCAAATCAGCCCCAGCATTTT

J gene: TRBJ2-7
clone size: few
D gene: TRBD2
V gene: TRBV7-2
CDR3 length: 16
CDR3 protein: CASSLSPSGGNYEQYF
CDR3 DNA: TGTGCCAGCAGCTTATCCCCTAGCGGGGGGAACTACGAGCAGTACTTC

J gene: TRBJ2-2
clone size: few
D gene: -
V gene: TRBV27
CDR3 length: 12
CDR3 protein: CASSFRAGELFF
CDR3 DNA: TGTGCCAGCAGTTTTCGGGCCGGGGAGCTGTTTTTT

J gene: TRBJ2-7
clone size: -
D gene: -
V gene: TRBV12-3/TRBV12-4
CDR3 length: 12
CDR3 protein: CASSPRRLVQYF
CDR3 DNA: TGTGCCAGCAGTCCCCGCCGACTAGTACAGTACTTC

J gene: TRBJ1-3
clone size: few
D gene: TRBD1
V gene: TRBV3-1
CDR3 length: 16
CDR3 protein: CASSPRQGAYGNTIYF
CDR3 DNA: TGTGCCAGCAGCCCTCGACAGGGGGCATATGGAAACACCATATATTTT

J gene: TRBJ2-3
clone size: few
D gene: TRBD2
V gene: TRBV12-3/TRBV12-4
CDR3 length: 15
CDR3 protein: CASSRLAGFTDTQYF
CDR3 DNA: TGTGCCAGCAGCCGACTAGCGGGTTTCACAGATACGCAGTATTTT

J gene: TRBJ2-7
clone size: -
D gene: -
V gene: TRBV7-9
CDR3 length: 12
CDR3 protein: CASSLGPSEQYF
CDR3 DNA: TGTGCCAGCAGCTTAGGCCCCAGCGAGCAGTACTTC

J gene: TRBJ1-1
clone size: once
D gene: TRBD1
V gene: TRBV6-2/TRBV6-3
CDR3 length: 15
CDR3 protein: CASSSRDRVVREAFF
CDR3 DNA: TGTGCCAGCAGTAGCCGGGACAGGGTCGTGAGAGAAGCTTTCTTT

J gene: TRBJ1-1
clone size: -
D gene: -
V gene: TRBV5-1
CDR3 length: 13
CDR3 protein: CASTLNLNTEAFF
CDR3 DNA: TGCGCCAGCACCCTCAATTTGAACACTGAAGCTTTCTTT

J gene: TRBJ1-6
clone size: -
D gene: -
V gene: TRBV10-3
CDR3 length: 14
CDR3 protein: CAIRPGSSFSPLHF
CDR3 DNA: TGTGCCATCAGACCGGGAAGTAGTTTTTCACCCCTCCACTTT

J gene: TRBJ1-2
clone size: many
D gene: -
V gene: TRBV5-1
CDR3 length: 14
CDR3 protein: CASSLDSGSYGYTF
CDR3 DNA: TGCGCCAGCAGCTTGGATTCAGGGTCCTATGGCTACACCTTC

J gene: TRBJ2-1
clone size: many
D gene: TRBD1
V gene: TRBV29-1
CDR3 length: 16
CDR3 protein: CSVEGEDRVSYNEQFF
CDR3 DNA: TGCAGCGTTGAGGGGGAAGACAGGGTATCGTACAATGAGCAGTTCTTC

J gene: TRBJ1-5
clone size: -
D gene: TRBD1
V gene: TRBV20-1
CDR3 length: 16
CDR3 protein: CSARVSSGTGGQPQHF
CDR3 DNA: TGCAGTGCTAGAGTTTCTTCCGGGACAGGGGGACAGCCCCAGCATTTT

J gene: TRBJ2-7
clone size: few
D gene: TRBD2
V gene: TRBV10-1
CDR3 length: 14
CDR3 protein: CASSDTSDPYEQYF
CDR3 DNA: TGCGCCAGCAGTGACACTAGCGATCCCTACGAGCAGTACTTC